This T cell receptor (beta chain) was obtained from a study of technical replicates of blood from a few donors. The V and J ends lost 1 base and 3 bases respectively, with 4 bases between them. The CDR3 is made up of 12 amino acids. Germline V gene data show CDR1 as SGHDT and CDR2 as YYEEEE. As to this clone: Given a much more abundant clone one base away, this may be a read error.

Here immunoSEQ multiplex PCR was the method, and the copy in TCRdb shows in-frame clones only, minus some. The sample lists 75,000 to 90,000 clones; more than 80% were seen once. Source material: T cells isolated from PBMCs. The chain is built from TRBV5-6 and TRBJ1-1; D is unresolved. This receptor was obtained from a human donor in good health. The CDR3 nucleotides are TGTGCCAGCAGCTTGCAGGACACTGAAGCTTTCTTT. It is translated as CASSLQDTEAFF.